This entry is about one TCR beta chain. As yet, its antigen is unknown. This specimen belongs to a study of blood T cells in healthy people across ages. Study outcomes and limitations: Those diversity estimates obtained from one million T cells were thought to be underestimates. Strongly correlated with naive T cell percentage was TCR beta diversity.

Peripheral blood, ten milliliters per donor, was collected. Extractions gave at least 5 micrograms of total RNA per sample. CDR3 length: 14 amino acids. The V gene's germline CDR1 is LGHNA and CDR2 YNFKEQ. The germline V and J ends were trimmed by 4 bases and 0 bases, with 6 bases remaining between them. PCR was performed a second time for about 7 to 11 cycles using a sample-barcoded 5' primer and a J-beta primer mix. TCRdb processed the 5' RACE reads anew with MiXCR; each CDR3 protein has one entry. The data show hundreds of thousands of distinct CDR3 sequences, nearly 60% seen once. Sequencing used blood. The chain joins TRBV4-2 to TRBJ1-4; no reliable D call. This sequence originates from a man in his thirties or forties in good health. This CDR3 is CASSRTSTNEKLFF. The CDR3 bases are TGTGCCAGCAGCCGAACTTCAACTAATGAAAAACTGTTTTTT.